A single sample gave rise to the 16 T cell receptor beta chains below, sequenced in a study of shared clonotypes between healthy human individuals. The method was immunoSEQ multiplex PCR; TCRdb's version includes in-frame clones alone and lacks a portion of them. The sample includes under 2,500,000 clones, approximately 96% of them seen just once. The sample was naive CD4+ T cells sorted from blood. Regarding subset: CD45RA+ positively selected. The receptors originated from a man younger than 35 in good health.

The V gene is TRBV6-6, the J gene TRBJ2-7; 12 bases fit TRBD1. With 5 bases clipped from V and 5 bases from J, the junction kept 4 bases outside the gene matches. This CDR3 has 14 amino acids. Germline V gene sequence: CDR1 MNHNY, CDR2 SVGAGI (reference sequence). The CDR3 here is CASSTGTGGHEQYF. The CDR3, as DNA: TGTGCCAGCAGTACCGGGACAGGGGGCCACGAGCAGTACTTC.

This chain connects TRBV19 to TRBJ1-1, with 10 bases identical to TRBD1. Trimming at V came to 7 bases and at J to 0 bases, leaving 5 bases not matched to a gene. The CDR3 contains 15 residues. Germline values: CDR1 LNHDA, CDR2 SQIVND (reference sequence). CDR3 protein: CASILGTGVNTEAFF. The CDR3 DNA reads as TGTGCCAGTATTCTCGGGACAGGGGTGAACACTGAAGCTTTCTTT.

The V and J genes are TRBV6-5 and TRBJ1-1, with D possibly matching TRBD1 (6 bases). V was shortened by 6 bases and J by 0 bases, with 11 bases between the two germline ends. Germline V CDR1 and CDR2: MNHEY, SVGAGI. The CDR3 spans 14 residues. In nucleotides, the CDR3 is TGTGCCAGCAGCAACGCAGGGGTGAACACTGAAGCTTTCTTT. This codes for CASSNAGVNTEAFF.

This clone was detected once. The chain carries TRBV19 and TRBJ1-2; 7 positions match TRBD1. Germline CDR1 reads LNHDA; CDR2 reads SQIVND (reference sequence). The CDR3 has 13 residues. V shed 7 bases, J shed 3 bases, and the junction held 5 bases outside the gene matches. CDR3: CASKEQGYYGYTF. The CDR3 DNA reads as TGTGCCAGTAAAGAACAGGGGTACTATGGCTACACCTTC.

V gene TRBV30 combines with J gene TRBJ2-2; D unclear. Trimming left V 4 bases short and J 4 bases short, with 10 bases between. Looked up from germline, CDR1 is GTSNPN and CDR2 is SVGIG (reference sequence). The CDR3 is made up of 13 amino acids. As DNA, the CDR3 is TGTGCCTGGAACGCCGTACTCACCGGGGAGCTGTTTTTT. Amino acid sequence: CAWNAVLTGELFF.

The chain carries TRBV28 and TRBJ2-7; 7 bases match TRBD2. Germline assignment: CDR1 MDHEN and CDR2 SYDVKM. Trimming took 4 bases from V and 1 from J; bases not matched to a gene: 7. This CDR3 is built from 15 residues. The CDR3 DNA reads as TGTGCCAGCAGTTCCGGCGGGGAGGGTTCCTACGAGCAGTACTTC. Its translation is CASSSGGEGSYEQYF.

The chain is built from TRBV2 and TRBJ1-5; a weak D match, TRBD1 (6 bases). With 4 bases removed from V and 7 bases from J, the gap between germline ends came to 14 bases. Germline V gene lookup returns CDR1 SNHLY and CDR2 FYNNEI. This CDR3 region has 14 residues. The CDR3 DNA reads TGTGCCAGCAGTGTGGCAGGGGAACGCCAGCCCCAGCATTTT. It translates to CASSVAGERQPQHF.

This clone was counted once. The chain has TRBV7-2 and TRBJ2-1; D is unclear. This CDR3 spans 14 amino acids. The germline V gene has CDR1 SGHTA and CDR2 FQGNSA. Trimming shortened V by 0 bases and J by 4 bases, and 7 bases separated the two germline ends. CDR3 sequence (DNA): TGTGCCAGCAGCTTAGCTACTCCATACAATGAGCAGTTCTTC. Translated, it gives CASSLATPYNEQFF. Full variable domain (rest looked up from reference TRBV7-2 and TRBJ2-1): GAGVSQSPSNKVTEKGKDVELRCDPISGHTALYWYRQSLGQGLEFLIYFQGNSAPDKSGLPSDRFSAERTGGSVSTLTIQRTQQEDSAVYLCASSLATPYNEQFFGPGTRLTVL.

V is TRBV7-9 and J is TRBJ1-2; D is unresolved. Germline CDR1 reads SEHNR; CDR2 reads FQNEAQ (reference sequence). V lost 5 bases to trimming and J lost 1 base, with 8 bases between them. This CDR3 is 13 amino acids long. CDR3 coding DNA: TGTGCCAGCAGCCCGAAAGATAACTATGGCTACACCTTC. It is translated as CASSPKDNYGYTF.

This sequence joins TRBV7-2 and TRBJ1-4, with no clear D. Germline CDR1 and CDR2: SGHTA and FQGNSA. V lost 2 bases, J lost 12 bases, and 10 bases lay in between. The CDR3 contains 12 residues. For the CDR3, the DNA is TGTGCCAGCAGCTTATTGGGTGGGGAACTGTTTTTT. Residues: CASSLLGGELFF. Variable domain in full (rest from reference TRBV7-2 and TRBJ1-4): GAGVSQSPSNKVTEKGKDVELRCDPISGHTALYWYRQSLGQGLEFLIYFQGNSAPDKSGLPSDRFSAERTGGSVSTLTIQRTQQEDSAVYLCASSLLGGELFFGSGTQLSVL.

The rearrangement joins TRBV9 to TRBJ2-7; TRBD1 agrees at 9 bases. Unmatched junction bases numbered 12, after V lost 0 bases and J lost 2 bases. Germline V gene lookup returns CDR1 SGDLS and CDR2 YYNGEE. The length of the CDR3 is 18 residues. This CDR3 is CASSVASHPGQGTYEQYF. CDR3 nucleotides: TGTGCCAGCAGCGTAGCATCCCATCCGGGACAGGGAACCTACGAGCAGTACTTC.

V usage is TRBV28 and J usage is TRBJ2-7; D is perhaps TRBD1 (6 bases). There are 16 residues in the CDR3. With 0 bases removed from V and 5 bases from J, the gap between germline ends came to 17 bases. The germline V gene encodes CDR1 MDHEN and CDR2 SYDVKM. The CDR3 DNA reads as TGTGCCAGCAGTTTATGGCAAAAGGGGGTTTCAGACGAGCAGTACTTC. Its translation: CASSLWQKGVSDEQYF.

The V call is TRBV15, the J call TRBJ1-2; TRBD1 matches at 10 bases. Germline V gene lookup returns CDR1 LNHNV and CDR2 YYDKDF (reference sequence). Trimming at V came to 1 base and at J to 8 bases, leaving 10 bases not matched to a gene. CDR3 size: 16 residues. The CDR3 sequence is CATSRAATGGVRGYTF. The CDR3 DNA is TGTGCCACCAGCAGAGCCGCGACAGGGGGCGTGCGGGGCTACACCTTC. Drawing the rest from reference TRBV15 and TRBJ1-2, the complete variable domain is DAMVIQNPRYQVTQFGKPVTLSCSQTLNHNVMYWYQQKSSQAPKLLFHYYDKDFNNEADTPDNFQSRRPNTSFCFLDIRSPGLGDTAMYLCATSRAATGGVRGYTFGSGTRLTVV.

Only one count was recorded for this clone. The chain has TRBV5-1 and TRBJ2-4; 10 bases are shared with TRBD1. CDR1 and CDR2 (germline): SGHRS, YFSETQ. This CDR3 is 14 amino acids long. The V segment lost 4 bases and the J segment 6 bases; nucleotides outside the gene matches: 4. CDR3 bases: TGCGCCAGCAGCGGGACAGGGGAAGGAAACATTCAGTACTTC. Its protein is CASSGTGEGNIQYF.

The chain carries TRBV2 and TRBJ2-2, with D unresolved. V was cut by 2 bases and J by 4 bases, with 11 bases left in between. CDR1 and CDR2 from the germline V gene are SNHLY and FYNNEI. The CDR3 contains 15 residues. CDR3 sequence reads: CASSEYSGPTGELFF. CDR3 nucleotide sequence: TGTGCCAGCAGTGAATACAGTGGGCCCACCGGGGAGCTGTTTTTT.

This sequence joins TRBV5-4 and TRBJ1-1; possible D gene TRBD1, 5 bases. V lost 1 base to trimming and J lost 5 bases, with 15 bases between them. The germline CDR1 and CDR2 sequences are SGHNT and YYREEE (reference sequence). The CDR3 totals 15 residues. CDR3 sequence: CASSLKVGGGTEAFF. The DNA for the CDR3 is TGTGCCAGCAGCTTGAAGGTTGGGGGAGGGACTGAAGCTTTCTTT. The full variable domain, rest sourced from reference TRBV5-4 and TRBJ1-1, is ETGVTQSPTHLIKTRGQQVTLRCSSQSGHNTVSWYQQALGQGPQFIFQYYREEENGRGNFPPRFSGLQFPNYSSELNVNALELDDSALYLCASSLKVGGGTEAFFGQGTRLTVV.